These 7 T cell receptor beta chains came from one sample sequenced in a study of T cell responses to AZD1222 COVID-19 vaccine. Libraries were prepared by immunoSEQ multiplex PCR; TCRdb keeps only in-frame clonotypes and omits some of them. The repertoire holds 130,000 or so clones, around 90% seen once, with 6.3% in the top ten. The sequences come from peripheral blood, collected on day 0 of AZD1222 vaccination. All receptors come from an adult in good health.

This chain links TRBV18 with TRBJ2-5, with no clear D. Trimming removed 3 bases from V and 7 bases from J, with 18 bases in between. The CDR3 is made up of 15 amino acids. CDR1 is KGHSH and CDR2 is LQKENI in the germline V gene. This chain's CDR3 is CASSPKGPSEGTQYF. Written as DNA, the CDR3 is TGTGCCAGCTCACCGAAGGGCCCCTCAGAAGGGACCCAGTACTTC.

The table lists this clone with a count of one. The rearrangement uses TRBV19 and TRBJ1-2; D call uncertain. Deletions cut 10 bases from V and 0 bases from J, with 12 bases between. The CDR3 is made up of 13 amino acids. Germline V gene data show CDR1 as LNHDA and CDR2 as SQIVND (reference sequence). For the CDR3, the DNA is TGTGCCATCCGGTCCCAGGCTAACTATGGCTACACCTTC. Protein product: CAIRSQANYGYTF. The full variable domain, with the rest looked up from reference TRBV19 and TRBJ1-2, is DGGITQSPKYLFRKEGQNVTLSCEQNLNHDAMYWYRQDPGQGLRLIYYSQIVNDFQKGDIAEGYSVSREKKESFPLTVTSAQKNPTAFYLCAIRSQANYGYTFGSGTRLTVV.

CDR3 protein: CASSFYGGMNTEAFF. CDR3 nucleotides: TGTGCCAGCAGCTTTTATGGGGGGATGAACACTGAAGCTTTCTTT. The chain couples TRBV7-2 to TRBJ1-1; maybe TRBD1 (5 bases). Germline CDR1 SGHTA, CDR2 FQGNSA. The CDR3 consists of 15 residues. V lost 3 bases and J lost 0, with 11 bases in between.

CDR3: CASSLAAGGHGEQYF. The CDR3 nucleotides read TGTGCCAGCAGCTTAGCAGCGGGGGGGCACGGCGAGCAGTACTTC. J is TRBJ2-7 and V is TRBV7-2, with TRBD2 identical over 10 bases. V was clipped by 0 bases and J by 6 bases; unmatched bases: 5. CDR1 SGHTA and CDR2 FQGNSA come from the germline V gene. The CDR3 has 15 residues.

The chain carries TRBV6-5 and TRBJ1-2; 8 bases are a match to TRBD1. Trimming removed 1 base from V and 10 bases from J; junction bases left unmatched: 11. The CDR3 consists of 15 residues. Germline V CDR1 and CDR2: MNHEY, SVGAGI. Here the CDR3 DNA reads TGTGCCAGCAGTTACTTTTCAGGGGGCCCTATCTCCTACACCTTC. It codes for CASSYFSGGPISYTF.

This chain joins TRBV6-5 and TRBJ1-1, with no clear D. V dropped 4 bases and J dropped 0 bases, with 9 bases sitting between them. The length of the CDR3 is 14 residues. Germline V gene data show CDR1 as MNHEY and CDR2 as SVGAGI. CDR3 DNA sequence: TGTGCCAGCAGTTCCGACCATATGAACACTGAAGCTTTCTTT. It yields the protein CASSSDHMNTEAFF.

This rearrangement joins TRBV19 to TRBJ2-2; 8 positions match TRBD2. The germline V gene has CDR1 LNHDA and CDR2 SQIVND (reference sequence). The CDR3 loop spans 14 amino acids. The trim removed 7 bases at V and 4 bases at J, leaving 5 bases unmatched. The CDR3 nucleotides are TGTGCCAGTATCTCGGGGGGGTTCACCGGGGAGCTGTTTTTT. It is translated as CASISGGFTGELFF.